This T cell receptor beta chain was profiled in a study of cytomegalovirus exposure and HLA in healthy donors. V was pared by 0 bases and J by 3 bases, with 0 bases of the junction left unmatched. The CDR3 contains 13 residues. From germline, CDR1 is SGHRS and CDR2 YFSETQ. The PCR made use of 60 Vbeta and 13 Jbeta primers. The data were produced by immunoSEQ multiplex PCR, yet TCRdb's version contains in-frame clones alone and is incomplete. Among about 150,000 clones, over 80% were seen once, and the ten largest hold 2.3%. Points on this clone: Distinct nucleotide sequences in the sample also encode this CDR3.

This chain joins TRBV5-1 and TRBJ2-7, with 7 bases matching TRBD1. Sequencing was carried out using PBMCs. This clonotype was obtained from a male donor in good health and CMV-seronegative. The CDR3 is CASSLDRGYEQYF. In DNA form, the CDR3 reads TGCGCCAGCAGCTTGGACAGGGGCTACGAGCAGTACTTC.